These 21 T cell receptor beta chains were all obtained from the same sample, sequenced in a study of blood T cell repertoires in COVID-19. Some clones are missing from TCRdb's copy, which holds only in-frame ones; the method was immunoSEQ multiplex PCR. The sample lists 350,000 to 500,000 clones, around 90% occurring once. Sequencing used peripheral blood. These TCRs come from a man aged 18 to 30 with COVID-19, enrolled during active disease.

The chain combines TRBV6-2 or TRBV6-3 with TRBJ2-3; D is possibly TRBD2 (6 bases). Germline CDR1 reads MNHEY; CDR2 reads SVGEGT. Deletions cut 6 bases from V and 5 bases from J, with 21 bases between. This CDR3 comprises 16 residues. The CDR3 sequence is CASSSIRRGAQDTQYF. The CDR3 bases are TGTGCCAGCAGCTCCATAAGGCGCGGGGCTCAAGATACGCAGTATTTT.

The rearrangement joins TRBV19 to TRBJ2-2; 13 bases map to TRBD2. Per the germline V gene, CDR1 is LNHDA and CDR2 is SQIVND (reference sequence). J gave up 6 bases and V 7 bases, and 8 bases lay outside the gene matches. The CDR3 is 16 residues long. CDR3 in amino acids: CASTTSGGNAPGELFF. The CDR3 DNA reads TGTGCCAGTACGACTAGCGGGGGGAACGCGCCCGGGGAGCTGTTTTTT.

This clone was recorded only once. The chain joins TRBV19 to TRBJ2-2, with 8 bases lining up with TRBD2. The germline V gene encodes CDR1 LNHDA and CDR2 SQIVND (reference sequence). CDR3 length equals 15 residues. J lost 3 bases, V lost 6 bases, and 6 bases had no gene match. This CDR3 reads CASRLAGPYTGELFF. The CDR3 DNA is TGTGCCAGTAGATTAGCGGGACCCTACACCGGGGAGCTGTTTTTT.

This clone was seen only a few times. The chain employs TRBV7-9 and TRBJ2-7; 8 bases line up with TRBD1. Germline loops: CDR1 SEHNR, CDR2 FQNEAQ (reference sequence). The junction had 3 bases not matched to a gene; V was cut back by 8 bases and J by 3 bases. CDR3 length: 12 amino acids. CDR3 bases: TGTGCCAGCGGGACAGGAATCTACGAGCAGTACTTC. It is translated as CASGTGIYEQYF.

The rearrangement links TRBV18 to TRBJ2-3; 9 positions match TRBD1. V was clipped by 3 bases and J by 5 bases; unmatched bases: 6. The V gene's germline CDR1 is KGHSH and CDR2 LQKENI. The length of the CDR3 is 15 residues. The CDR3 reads CASSPGQGRLDTQYF. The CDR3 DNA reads TGTGCCAGCTCACCGGGACAGGGTCGATTAGATACGCAGTATTTT.

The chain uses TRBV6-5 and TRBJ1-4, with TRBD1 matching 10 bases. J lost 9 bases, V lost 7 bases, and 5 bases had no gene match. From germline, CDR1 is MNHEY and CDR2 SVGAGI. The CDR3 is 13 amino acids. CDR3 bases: TGTGCCAGCACCCTGGGACAGGGGAAAAAACTGTTTTTT. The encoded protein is CASTLGQGKKLFF.

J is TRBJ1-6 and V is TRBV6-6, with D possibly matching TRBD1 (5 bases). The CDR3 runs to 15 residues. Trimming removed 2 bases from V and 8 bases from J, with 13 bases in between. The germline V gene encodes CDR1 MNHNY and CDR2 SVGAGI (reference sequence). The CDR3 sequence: CASSYRQGSDSPLHF. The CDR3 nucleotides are TGTGCCAGCAGTTACAGGCAGGGAAGTGATTCACCCCTCCACTTT.

The CDR3 sequence: CASSEWASGSYNEQFF. In DNA, the CDR3 is TGCGCCAGCAGTGAGTGGGCTAGCGGCTCCTACAATGAGCAGTTCTTC. V and J are TRBV10-1 and TRBJ2-1; TRBD2 agrees at 7 bases. V shed 1 base and J 0 bases; nucleotides not matched to a gene: 3. CDR1 and CDR2 from the germline V gene are WNHNN and SYGVQD (reference sequence). The CDR3 loop spans 16 amino acids.

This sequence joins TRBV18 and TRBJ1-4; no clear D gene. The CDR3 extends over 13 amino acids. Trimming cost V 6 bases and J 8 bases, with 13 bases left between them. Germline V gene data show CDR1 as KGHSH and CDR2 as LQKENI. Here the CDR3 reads CASSEGLSEKLFF. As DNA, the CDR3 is TGTGCCAGCTCCGAGGGCCTTTCGGAAAAACTGTTTTTT. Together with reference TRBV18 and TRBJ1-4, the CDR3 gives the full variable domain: NAGVMQNPRHLVRRRGQEARLRCSPMKGHSHVYWYRQLPEEGLKFMVYLQKENIIDESGMPKERFSAEFPKEGPSILRIQQVVRGDSAAYFCASSEGLSEKLFFGSGTQLSVL.

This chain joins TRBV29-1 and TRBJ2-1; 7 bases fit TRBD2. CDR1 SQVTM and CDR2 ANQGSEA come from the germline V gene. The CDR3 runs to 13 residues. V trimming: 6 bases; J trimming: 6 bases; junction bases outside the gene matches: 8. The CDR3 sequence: CSVLAGVRNEQFF. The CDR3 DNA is TGCAGCGTCTTGGCGGGGGTACGCAATGAGCAGTTCTTC.

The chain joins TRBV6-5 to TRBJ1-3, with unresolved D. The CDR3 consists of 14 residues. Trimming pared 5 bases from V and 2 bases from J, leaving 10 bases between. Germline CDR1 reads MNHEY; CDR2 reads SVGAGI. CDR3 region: CASSPGVPGNTIYF. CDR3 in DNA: TGTGCCAGCAGTCCAGGCGTACCTGGAAACACCATATATTTT.

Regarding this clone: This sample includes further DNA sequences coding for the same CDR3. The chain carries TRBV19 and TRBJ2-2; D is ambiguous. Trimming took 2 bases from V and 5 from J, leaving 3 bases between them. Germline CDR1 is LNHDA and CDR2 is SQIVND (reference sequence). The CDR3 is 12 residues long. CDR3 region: CASSILTGELFF. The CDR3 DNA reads TGTGCCAGTAGTATACTAACCGGGGAGCTGTTTTTT.

The CDR3 nucleotides read TGCAGCGCCGGGTTGACTGAAGCTTTCTTT. Translated: CSAGLTEAFF. The chain links TRBV29-1 to TRBJ1-1, with D hard to call. V gave up 7 bases and J gave up 5 bases, with 8 bases separating them. This CDR3 is built from 10 residues. Germline V gene sequence: CDR1 SQVTM, CDR2 ANQGSEA.

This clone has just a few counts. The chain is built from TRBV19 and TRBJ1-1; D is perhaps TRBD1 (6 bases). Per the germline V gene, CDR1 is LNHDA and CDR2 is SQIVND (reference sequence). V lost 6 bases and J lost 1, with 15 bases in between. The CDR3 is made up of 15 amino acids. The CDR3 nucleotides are TGTGCCAGTAGGCCGTTGGGGGCGGCGAACACTGAAGCTTTCTTT. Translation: CASRPLGAANTEAFF. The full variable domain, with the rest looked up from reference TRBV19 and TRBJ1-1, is DGGITQSPKYLFRKEGQNVTLSCEQNLNHDAMYWYRQDPGQGLRLIYYSQIVNDFQKGDIAEGYSVSREKKESFPLTVTSAQKNPTAFYLCASRPLGAANTEAFFGQGTRLTVV.

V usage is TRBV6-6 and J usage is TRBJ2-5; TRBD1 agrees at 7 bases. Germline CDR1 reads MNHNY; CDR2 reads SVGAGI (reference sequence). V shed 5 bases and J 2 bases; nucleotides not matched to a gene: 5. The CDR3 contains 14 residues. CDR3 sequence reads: CASSHDRAQETQYF. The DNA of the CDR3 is TGTGCCAGCAGTCATGACAGGGCACAAGAGACCCAGTACTTC.

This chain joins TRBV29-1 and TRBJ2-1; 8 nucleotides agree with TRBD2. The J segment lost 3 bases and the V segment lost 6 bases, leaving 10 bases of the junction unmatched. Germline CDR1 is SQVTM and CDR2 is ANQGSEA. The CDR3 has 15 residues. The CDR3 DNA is TGCAGCGTCGGGACTAGGTTAGGTTTCTACAATGAGCAGTTCTTC. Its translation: CSVGTRLGFYNEQFF.

In DNA, the CDR3 is TGTGCCAGCAGCTTGAGTACTAGCGGGAAGTATTTT. Its translation: CASSLSTSGKYF. The chain combines TRBV5-4 with TRBJ2-3, with 10 bases lining up with TRBD2. The CDR3 totals 12 residues. V lost 1 base, J lost 13 bases, and 3 bases stayed unmatched. Germline V gene lookup returns CDR1 SGHNT and CDR2 YYREEE (reference sequence). The whole variable domain, filled in from reference TRBV5-4 and TRBJ2-3, reads ETGVTQSPTHLIKTRGQQVTLRCSSQSGHNTVSWYQQALGQGPQFIFQYYREEENGRGNFPPRFSGLQFPNYSSELNVNALELDDSALYLCASSLSTSGKYFGPGTRLTVL.

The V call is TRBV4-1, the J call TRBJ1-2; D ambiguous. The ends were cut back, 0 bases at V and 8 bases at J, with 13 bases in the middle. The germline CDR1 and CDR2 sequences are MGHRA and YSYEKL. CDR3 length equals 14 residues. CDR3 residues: CASSQDPRREGYTF. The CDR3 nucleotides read TGCGCCAGCAGCCAAGACCCCAGGAGGGAAGGCTACACCTTC.

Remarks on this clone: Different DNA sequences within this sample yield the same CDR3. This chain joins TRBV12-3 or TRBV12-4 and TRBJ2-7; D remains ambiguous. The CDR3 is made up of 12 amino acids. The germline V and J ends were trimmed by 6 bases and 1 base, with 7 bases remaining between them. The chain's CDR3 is CASSPTSYEQYF. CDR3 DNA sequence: TGTGCCAGCAGCCCCACATCCTACGAGCAGTACTTC.

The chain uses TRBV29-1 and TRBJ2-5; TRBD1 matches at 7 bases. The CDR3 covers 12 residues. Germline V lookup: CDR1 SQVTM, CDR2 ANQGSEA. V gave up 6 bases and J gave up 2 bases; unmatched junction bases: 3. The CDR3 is CSVGTAQETQYF. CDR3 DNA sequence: TGCAGCGTCGGGACAGCACAAGAGACCCAGTACTTC.

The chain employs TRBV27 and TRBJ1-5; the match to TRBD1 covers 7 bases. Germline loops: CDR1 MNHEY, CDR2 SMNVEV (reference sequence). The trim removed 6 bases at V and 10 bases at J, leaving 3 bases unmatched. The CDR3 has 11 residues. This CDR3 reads CASRGGGPQHF. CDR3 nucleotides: TGTGCCAGCAGAGGGGGCGGACCCCAGCATTTT.